What follows is one T cell receptor (beta chain) and its context. The CDR3 sequence is 14 residues long. Germline V gives CDR1 MDHEN, CDR2 SYDVKM. Trimming at V came to 6 bases and at J to 4 bases, leaving 6 bases not matched to a gene. The table came from immunoSEQ multiplex PCR; TCRdb's copy has only in-frame clones and leaves some out. The data hold 180,000 or so clones, with roughly nine tenths observed a single time. This specimen comes from a study of cytomegalovirus exposure and HLA in healthy donors. The chain combines TRBV28 with TRBJ2-3; 8 nucleotides align to TRBD2. The receptor was derived from a man between 18 and 29 years old in good health and CMV-seropositive. The sample was PBMCs. Here the CDR3 DNA reads TGTGCCAGCAGGGCGGGAGGTTCCGCAGATACGCAGTATTTT. Protein product: CASRAGGSADTQYF.